This TCR beta chain came from a study of beta chain features in type 1 diabetes. Study results and limitations: PCR could preferentially amplify shorter templates, alike in patients and controls. VDJ junctions from type 1 diabetes patients carried fewer insertions and larger deletions. Moderate but significant shortening of TCRB CDR3s was recorded in all four CD4+ subsets from Type 1 diabetes patients.

Expressed TCRB transcripts were sequenced because the entire RNA isolate underwent reverse transcription. Repertoires were generated with immunoSEQ multiplex PCR, while TCRdb's copy carries only in-frame clones and drops some. Of around 40,000 clones listed, 66% are singletons. About this clone itself: What it recognizes is unknown. The junction departs from germline at one end; a sequencing error may be responsible.

CD4+ cells of the naive, central memory, regulatory and stem cell-like memory types were sorted via CD45RO/CCR7/CD25/CD127/CD95/CD27. This TCR came from a woman between 18 and 29 years old with type 1 diabetes. Sequencing was done on a sample of Tregs from blood.

CDR3 sequence: CASSLGYAGRGQRF. The CDR3 bases are TGTGCCAGCAGCTTAGGTTACGCGGGAAGGGGCCAGCGCTTC. V and J are TRBV7-2 and TRBJ2-7, with a tentative D call TRBD2 (6 bases). CDR1 and CDR2 (germline): SGHTA, FQGNSA. The CDR3 covers 14 residues. Drawing the rest from reference TRBV7-2 and TRBJ2-7, the complete variable domain is GAGVSQSPSNKVTEKGKDVELRCDPISGHTALYWYRQSLGQGLEFLIYFQGNSAPDKSGLPSDRFSAERTGGSVSTLTIQRTQQEDSAVYLCASSLGYAGRGQRFGPGTRLTVT.